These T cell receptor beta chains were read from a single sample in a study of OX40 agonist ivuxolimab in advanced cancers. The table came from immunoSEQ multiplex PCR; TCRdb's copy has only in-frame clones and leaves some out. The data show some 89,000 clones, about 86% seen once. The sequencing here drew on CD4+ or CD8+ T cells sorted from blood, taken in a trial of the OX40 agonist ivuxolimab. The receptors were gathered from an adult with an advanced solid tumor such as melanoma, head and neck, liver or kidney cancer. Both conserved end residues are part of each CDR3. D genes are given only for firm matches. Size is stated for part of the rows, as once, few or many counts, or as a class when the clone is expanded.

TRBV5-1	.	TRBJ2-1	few	CASSSQLGSYNEQFF	TGCGCCAGCAGCTCCCAGTTGGGGTCCTACAATGAGCAGTTCTTC
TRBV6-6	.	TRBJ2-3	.	CASTGAGLTDTQYF	TGTGCCAGCACGGGGGCGGGTTTAACAGATACGCAGTATTTT
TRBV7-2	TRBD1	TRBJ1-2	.	CASSFGGGGAHGYTF	TGTGCCAGCAGCTTTGGCGGAGGGGGCGCACATGGCTACACCTTC
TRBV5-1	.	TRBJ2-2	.	CASSLASAGELFF	TGCGCCAGCAGCTTGGCTAGCGCCGGGGAGCTGTTTTTT
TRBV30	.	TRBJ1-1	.	CAWSVPRQGSGETEAFF	TGTGCCTGGAGTGTACCTAGGCAGGGGTCAGGGGAGACTGAAGCTTTCTTT
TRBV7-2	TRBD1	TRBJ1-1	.	CASSRRTGGKNTEAFF	TGTGCCAGCAGCAGAAGGACAGGGGGAAAGAACACTGAAGCTTTCTTT
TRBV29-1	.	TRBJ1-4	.	CSVEVTGFEKLFF	TGCAGCGTTGAAGTGACAGGCTTTGAAAAACTGTTTTTT
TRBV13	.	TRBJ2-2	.	CASSPTPSNTGELFF	TGTGCCAGCAGCCCTACGCCCTCGAACACCGGGGAGCTGTTTTTT
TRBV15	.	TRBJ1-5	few	CATSRGVDQPQHF	TGTGCCACCAGCAGAGGAGTAGATCAGCCCCAGCATTTT
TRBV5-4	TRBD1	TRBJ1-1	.	CASSLATTGGEEAFF	TGTGCCAGCAGCTTGGCAACTACAGGGGGGGAAGAAGCTTTCTTT
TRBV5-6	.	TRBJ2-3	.	CASSSASVDTQYF	TGTGCCAGCAGCTCTGCCTCGGTAGATACGCAGTATTTT
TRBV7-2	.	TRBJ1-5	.	CASSAPGMIQPQHF	TGTGCCAGCAGCGCCCCGGGGATGATTCAGCCCCAGCATTTT